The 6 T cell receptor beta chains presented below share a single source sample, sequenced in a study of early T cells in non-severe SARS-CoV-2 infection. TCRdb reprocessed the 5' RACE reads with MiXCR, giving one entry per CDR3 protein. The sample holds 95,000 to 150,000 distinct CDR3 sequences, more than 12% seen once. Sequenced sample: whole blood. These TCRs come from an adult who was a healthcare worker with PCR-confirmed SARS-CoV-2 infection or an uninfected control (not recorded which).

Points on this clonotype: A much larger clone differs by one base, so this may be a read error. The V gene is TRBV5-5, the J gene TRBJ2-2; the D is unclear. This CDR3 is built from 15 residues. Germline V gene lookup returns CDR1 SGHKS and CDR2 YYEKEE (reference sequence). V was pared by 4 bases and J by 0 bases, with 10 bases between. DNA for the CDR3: TGTGCCAGCAGCAGAACTGGGCCGAACACCGGGGAGCTGTTTTTT. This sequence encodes CASSRTGPNTGELFF.

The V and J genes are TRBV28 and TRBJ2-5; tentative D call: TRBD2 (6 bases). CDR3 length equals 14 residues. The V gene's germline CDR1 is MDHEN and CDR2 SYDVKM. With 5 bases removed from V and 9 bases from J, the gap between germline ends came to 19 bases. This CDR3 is CASSVPGLPRAQYF. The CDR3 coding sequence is TGTGCCAGCAGTGTCCCGGGACTCCCAAGGGCCCAGTACTTC.

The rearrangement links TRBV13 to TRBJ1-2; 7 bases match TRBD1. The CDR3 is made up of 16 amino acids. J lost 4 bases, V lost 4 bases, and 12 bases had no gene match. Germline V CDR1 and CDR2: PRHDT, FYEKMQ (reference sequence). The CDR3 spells CASSSTRDRGGYGYTF. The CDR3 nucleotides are TGTGCCAGCAGCTCAACTAGGGACAGAGGGGGCTATGGCTACACCTTC.

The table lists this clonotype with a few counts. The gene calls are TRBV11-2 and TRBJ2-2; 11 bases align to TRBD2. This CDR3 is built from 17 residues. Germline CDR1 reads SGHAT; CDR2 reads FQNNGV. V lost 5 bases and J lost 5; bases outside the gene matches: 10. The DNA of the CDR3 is TGTGCCAGCAGCCGTACTAGCGGGGGCGATTATACCGGGGAGCTGTTTTTT. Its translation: CASSRTSGGDYTGELFF. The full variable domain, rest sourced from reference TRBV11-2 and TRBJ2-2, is EAGVAQSPRYKIIEKRQSVAFWCNPISGHATLYWYQQILGQGPKLLIQFQNNGVVDDSQLPKDRFSAERLKGVDSTLKIQPAKLEDSAVYLCASSRTSGGDYTGELFFGEGSRLTVL.

The DNA for the CDR3 is TGCAGCGTTGGGGAGGGAAGCTATGGCTACACCTTC. Residues: CSVGEGSYGYTF. The V and J genes are TRBV29-1 and TRBJ1-2; D ambiguous. CDR1 is SQVTM and CDR2 is ANQGSEA in the germline V gene. The CDR3 is 12 amino acids. Trimming cost V 4 bases and J 4 bases, with 10 bases left between them.

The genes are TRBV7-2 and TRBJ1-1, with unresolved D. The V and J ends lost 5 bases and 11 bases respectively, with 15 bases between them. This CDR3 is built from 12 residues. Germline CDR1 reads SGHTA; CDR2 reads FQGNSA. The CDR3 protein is CASSLDRRHAFF. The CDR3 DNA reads TGTGCCAGCAGCCTAGACCGCAGGCACGCTTTCTTT.